This T cell receptor (beta chain) was recorded in a study of glioma-infiltrating T cells after dendritic cell vaccination. On the study more broadly: Patients received autologous tumor lysate-pulsed dendritic cell vaccination between about 2003 and 2012.

Time point in this sample: after dendritic cell vaccination, including at tumor progression/relapse. Isocitrate dehydrogenase mutation was absent in all glioblastoma patients. Germline V lookup: CDR1 ENHRY, CDR2 SYGVKD. CDR3 length equals 14 residues. Losses at the gene ends were 11 bases for V and 1 base for J; bases not matched to a gene: 8. The method was immunoSEQ multiplex PCR; TCRdb's version includes in-frame clones alone and lacks a portion of them. In the table there are 20,000 to 30,000 clones, around 92% of which are singletons. The input for sequencing was blood, taken after dendritic cell vaccination. This rearrangement joins TRBV10-3 to TRBJ1-5; 7 bases align to TRBD1. This TCR derives from a human donor with glioblastoma. The CDR3 coding sequence is TGTGCCGCCGGGGGACAGATCAGCAATCAGCCCCAGCATTTT. Its protein product is CAAGGQISNQPQHF.